The clone carrying this T cell receptor beta chain was found many times. Its antigen is currently unknown. The data originate from a study of blood T cells in healthy people across ages. Regarding the study as a whole: TCR beta diversity was tightly associated with the proportion of naive T cells. It was the long-lived donors that had more naive CD4+ cells and higher diversity than aged donors.

Germline assignment: CDR1 LGHDT and CDR2 YNNKEL (reference sequence). This CDR3 comprises 14 residues. Between the trimmed V and J ends, which lost 4 bases and 4 bases, there was a span of 13 bases. Sample-barcoded 5' priming and a J-beta primer mix drove a second PCR of about 6 to 11 cycles. Each cDNA molecule received a tag from a template-switch adaptor that had 12 random nucleotides. Each single sample gave us at least 2.5 million CDR3-containing paired-end reads. In TCRdb, the 5' RACE reads were re-called with MiXCR into one record per CDR3 protein. The sample yields just under 900,000 distinct CDR3 sequences, less than 35% seen once.

The receptor was isolated from a woman of 80 years or more in good health. Input material: blood. The genes are TRBV3-1 and TRBJ2-5; TRBD1 might be the D (6 bases). CDR3 sequence reads: CASSPRDIRETQYF. CDR3 sequence (DNA): TGTGCCAGCAGCCCCCGGGACATTCGAGAGACCCAGTACTTC.